This T cell receptor (beta chain) emerged from a study of OX40 agonist ivuxolimab in advanced cancers. The method was immunoSEQ multiplex PCR; TCRdb's version includes in-frame clones alone and lacks a portion of them. Among about 80,000 clones, roughly nine tenths were seen once, and the ten largest hold around 0.7%. This CDR3 is built from 15 residues. Trimming left V 4 bases short and J 10 bases short, with 21 bases between. Germline V gives CDR1 SGHDT, CDR2 YYEEEE. The chain employs TRBV5-6 and TRBJ2-1; tentatively, D is TRBD1 (5 bases). This TCR came from an adult with an advanced solid tumor such as melanoma, head and neck, liver or kidney cancer. The input for sequencing was CD4+ or CD8+ T cells sorted from blood, taken in a trial of the OX40 agonist ivuxolimab. CDR3 region: CASSTTDRRRGEQFF. The CDR3 DNA sequence: TGTGCCAGCAGCACGACAGACAGACGAAGGGGCGAGCAGTTCTTC.